The 21 T cell receptor beta chains listed next were all sequenced from one sample in a study of T-cell memory formation after mild COVID-19. TCRdb re-called the 5' RACE reads through MiXCR, storing one row per CDR3 protein. The table shows 400,000 to 500,000 distinct CDR3 sequences, with roughly 20% occurring only once. Sequencing input: PBMCs or a T cell subset sorted from them (not recorded which). The receptors here all came from an adult woman who had mild COVID-19 (a few samples of this study predate the infection). Cell type and time point are not known.

This clonotype was counted ten times or more. The rearrangement links TRBV7-6 to TRBJ1-2, with 10 bases lining up with TRBD1. The CDR3 length is 15 residues. Per germline, CDR1 SGHVS and CDR2 FNYEAQ. V gave up 2 bases and J gave up 8 bases; unmatched junction bases: 8. The CDR3 sequence: CASSLIATGGTGYTF. CDR3 bases: TGTGCCAGCAGCTTAATCGCGACAGGGGGCACAGGCTACACCTTC.

V is TRBV12-3 or TRBV12-4 and J is TRBJ1-6, with D possibly matching TRBD1 (5 bases). This CDR3 contains 12 residues. V was clipped by 7 bases and J by 15 bases, with 16 bases between them. The CDR3 loop is CASTNPGTILHF. The CDR3 DNA reads as TGTGCCAGCACTAACCCCGGGACGATCCTCCACTTT.

The V gene is TRBV5-1, the J gene TRBJ2-7, with 8 positions matching TRBD1. After removal of 0 bases from V and 3 bases from J, the junction contained 5 bases not matched to a gene. The CDR3 runs to 15 residues. Per germline, CDR1 SGHRS and CDR2 YFSETQ. CDR3 in amino acids: CASSLEGQEHYEQYF. The CDR3 nucleotides read TGCGCCAGCAGCTTGGAGGGACAGGAACACTACGAGCAGTACTTC.

This sequence joins TRBV9 and TRBJ2-1, with 11 bases that match TRBD2. The V gene's germline CDR1 is SGDLS and CDR2 YYNGEE. The CDR3 sequence is 15 residues long. J gave up 6 bases and V 3 bases, and 5 bases lay outside the gene matches. CDR3 region: CASSDSGGEINEQFF. In DNA form, the CDR3 reads TGTGCCAGCAGCGATAGCGGGGGGGAGATCAATGAGCAGTTCTTC. The full variable domain, its missing parts supplied by reference TRBV9 and TRBJ2-1, is DSGVTQTPKHLITATGQRVTLRCSPRSGDLSVYWYQQSLDQGLQFLIQYYNGEERAKGNILERFSAQQFPDLHSELNLSSLELGDSALYFCASSDSGGEINEQFFGPGTRLTVL.

V gene TRBV12-2 combines with J gene TRBJ2-5; the D segment call TRBD1 is taken from the table without a DNA check. TRBV12-2 is annotated as a pseudogene. The CDR3 consists of 17 residues. The CDR3 reads CATRPDMGAGARETQYF. For the CDR3, the DNA is TGTGCAACCCGACCCGATATGGGGGCGGGAGCCAGGGAGACCCAGTACTTC.

V is TRBV18 and J is TRBJ1-4; TRBD1 matches at 7 bases. The V gene's germline CDR1 is KGHSH and CDR2 LQKENI. The CDR3 covers 16 residues. With 0 bases clipped from V and 6 bases from J, the junction kept 7 bases outside the gene matches. The CDR3 protein is CASSPPSTGLYEKLFF. The CDR3, as DNA: TGTGCCAGCTCACCACCTTCGACAGGGCTTTATGAAAAACTGTTTTTT.

This clonotype was picked up a small number of times. The rearrangement joins TRBV20-1 to TRBJ1-2; no clear D. Germline CDR1 is DFQATT and CDR2 is SNEGSKA (reference sequence). V dropped 3 bases and J dropped 6 bases, with 17 bases sitting between them. CDR3 length: 14 residues. CDR3 amino acids: CSASARRGPHGYTF. The CDR3 bases are TGCAGTGCTAGTGCTCGGCGAGGCCCCCATGGCTACACCTTC.

This clonotype was seen more than once but under ten times. The genes are TRBV10-3 and TRBJ1-1; D not resolved. This CDR3 has 16 amino acids. Trimming left V 3 bases short and J 0 bases short, with 14 bases between. The V gene's germline CDR1 is ENHRY and CDR2 SYGVKD. CDR3 in amino acids: CAISDGESSMNTEAFF. The CDR3 DNA follows: TGTGCCATCAGTGATGGCGAATCCAGTATGAACACTGAAGCTTTCTTT.

The rearrangement links TRBV13 to TRBJ2-7; unclear D gene. CDR1 is PRHDT and CDR2 is FYEKMQ in the germline V gene (reference sequence). The CDR3 has 14 residues. The V end lost 4 bases, the J end lost 4 bases, and 14 bases lay between the germline ends. The CDR3 sequence: CASSSVGQPYEQYF. The CDR3 DNA reads as TGTGCCAGCAGCTCCGTCGGGCAGCCGTACGAGCAGTACTTC. Drawing the rest from reference TRBV13 and TRBJ2-7, the complete variable domain is AAGVIQSPRHLIKEKRETATLKCYPIPRHDTVYWYQQGPGQDPQFLISFYEKMQSDKGSIPDRFSAQQFSDYHSELNMSSLELGDSALYFCASSSVGQPYEQYFGPGTRLTVT.

The sample holds a few counts of this clonotype. The J gene is TRBJ2-3, the V gene TRBV23-1, with D possibly TRBD2 on 5 matching bases. TRBV23-1 is placed among ORFs of uncertain function. V was trimmed by 2 bases and J by 1 base, leaving 13 bases between them. The CDR3 contains 16 residues. In DNA form, the CDR3 reads TGCGCCAGCAGTCAAGGGTCGGGGAACCGCACAGATACGCAGTATTTT. This gives the protein CASSQGSGNRTDTQYF.

This chain uses TRBV5-1 with TRBJ2-1, with unresolved D. Between the trimmed V and J ends, which lost 2 bases and 1 base, there was a span of 10 bases. Germline CDR1 and CDR2: SGHRS and YFSETQ. This CDR3 spans 15 amino acids. DNA of the CDR3: TGCGCCAGCAGCTTCAGACACCCTTCCTACAATGAGCAGTTCTTC. The encoded protein is CASSFRHPSYNEQFF.

There are a few counts of this clonotype. The V call is TRBV5-6, the J call TRBJ2-3, with 14 bases fitting TRBD2. Germline V lookup: CDR1 SGHDT, CDR2 YYEEEE. This CDR3 is 16 amino acids long. J lost 4 bases, V lost 3 bases, and 4 bases had no gene match. CDR3 sequence: CASSWGTSGGADTQYF. The DNA of the CDR3 is TGTGCCAGCAGCTGGGGGACTAGCGGGGGCGCAGATACGCAGTATTTT.

V is TRBV19 and J is TRBJ1-5; 7 bases are shared with TRBD1. This CDR3 comprises 13 residues. The germline CDR1 and CDR2 sequences are LNHDA and SQIVND (reference sequence). The V gene end was trimmed by 8 bases and the J gene end by 6 bases; junction bases not matched to a gene: 7. CDR3 protein: CASRQGYLQPQHF. CDR3 bases: TGTGCCAGTCGACAGGGATACCTTCAGCCCCAGCATTTT.

The rearrangement joins TRBV20-1 to TRBJ2-1; 13 bases map to TRBD2. Germline CDR1 is DFQATT and CDR2 is SNEGSKA (reference sequence). The V and J ends lost 4 bases and 6 bases, in that order; junction bases with no gene match: 3. The CDR3 runs 14 residues. CDR3 sequence reads: CSATRTSGSNEQFF. The CDR3 DNA is TGCAGTGCTACGAGGACTAGCGGGAGCAATGAGCAGTTCTTC.

As DNA, the CDR3 is TGTGCCAGCAGTTACTCGTCGCGTGCGAGGAGGGGGGAAAATGAGCAGTTCTTC. Translating gives CASSYSSRARRGENEQFF. The chain links TRBV6-7 to TRBJ2-1; D assignment may be TRBD1 or TRBD2 (6 bases each). TRBV6-7 is an open reading frame, and its role is uncertain. The V gene lost 0 bases and the J gene lost 7 bases, with 22 bases spanning the gap. The CDR3 is 18 amino acids.

The V call is TRBV7-3, the J call TRBJ2-5; D assignment may be TRBD1 or TRBD2 (6 bases each). This CDR3 spans 15 amino acids. Germline CDR1 is SGHTA and CDR2 is FQGTGA. Deletions cut 6 bases from V and 4 bases from J, with 18 bases between. CDR3 sequence reads: CASSSGWGAGETQYF. CDR3 in DNA: TGTGCCAGCAGTTCCGGGTGGGGGGCAGGAGAGACCCAGTACTTC.

The chain is built from TRBV20-1 and TRBJ1-1; TRBD1 aligns across 8 bases. Per germline, CDR1 DFQATT and CDR2 SNEGSKA (reference sequence). Trimming took 0 bases from V and 6 from J; bases not matched to a gene: 12. The CDR3 runs to 16 residues. CDR3 protein: CSARDLMDRVVAEAFF. In nucleotides, the CDR3 is TGCAGTGCTAGAGATCTGATGGACAGGGTAGTAGCTGAAGCTTTCTTT.

The chain has TRBV9 and TRBJ1-2; unclear D gene. The CDR3 sequence is 15 residues long. The V gene's germline CDR1 is SGDLS and CDR2 YYNGEE. Trimming shortened V by 4 bases and J by 0 bases, and 13 bases separated the two germline ends. CDR3 nucleotide sequence: TGTGCCAGCAGCCCAGCGGAGGAGGCTAACTATGGCTACACCTTC. Protein product: CASSPAEEANYGYTF.

This clonotype has more than one count but fewer than ten. V usage is TRBV7-2 and J usage is TRBJ2-3; D uncertain. The CDR3 runs 17 residues. The V end was cut by 1 base, the J end by 1 base, with 15 bases between. Germline V gene lookup returns CDR1 SGHTA and CDR2 FQGNSA. The CDR3: CASSLDLVRAGTDTQYF. Written as DNA, the CDR3 is TGTGCCAGCAGCTTAGATTTAGTAAGGGCAGGCACAGATACGCAGTATTTT.

This chain joins TRBV6-5 and TRBJ2-5, with D perhaps matching TRBD1 (6 bases). V shed 5 bases and J shed 1 base, with 14 bases lying between them. The CDR3 runs 15 residues. Germline CDR1 and CDR2: MNHEY and SVGAGI. CDR3 residues: CASSRTVYFQETQYF. The CDR3 DNA reads TGTGCCAGCAGTCGGACAGTCTACTTCCAAGAGACCCAGTACTTC.

CDR3 bases: TGTGCCAGCAGTTTGGATCCCCATGCGGACTATGGCTACACCTTC. Translated: CASSLDPHADYGYTF. The rearrangement uses TRBV12-3 or TRBV12-4 and TRBJ1-2; no clear D. The CDR3 runs to 15 residues. Trimming removed 3 bases at V and 3 bases at J, with 14 bases between.